These 14 T cell receptor beta chains were all obtained from the same sample, sequenced in a study of T-cell reconstitution after alpha-beta-depleted transplantation in children. Unique molecular identifiers were incorporated during preparation of the TCRbeta library. MiXCR, applied by TCRdb to the PCR reads, yields one record per CDR3 protein. The sample contains roughly 250,000 distinct CDR3 sequences, approximately 8.9% of which appear only once. Sequenced here: PBMCs, mostly from graft donor cells, sampled 180 days after TCRalphabeta/CD19-depleted stem cell transplant. The source is a male patient aged 5 to 17 who had a stem cell transplant for acute lymphoblastic leukemia, so the T cells may come from the graft donor.

This chain connects TRBV20-1 to TRBJ1-2, with 8 bases lining up with TRBD1. The germline V gene has CDR1 DFQATT and CDR2 SNEGSKA (reference sequence). This CDR3 spans 15 amino acids. Trimming removed 4 bases from V and 4 bases from J; junction bases left unmatched: 11. The DNA for the CDR3 is TGCAGTGCTACCCAGGGACAGGCATCGCGCTATGGCTACACCTTC. It is translated as CSATQGQASRYGYTF.

This clonotype was seen many times. This chain links TRBV28 with TRBJ2-7; no reliable D call. The V and J ends lost 5 bases and 4 bases respectively, with 9 bases between them. Germline V lookup: CDR1 MDHEN, CDR2 SYDVKM. The CDR3 covers 12 residues. CDR3 protein: CASSPTQYEQYF. The DNA for the CDR3 is TGTGCCAGCAGTCCGACACAATACGAGCAGTACTTC.

This clonotype appeared many times. The genes are TRBV13 and TRBJ2-3, with a tentative D call TRBD2 (6 bases). Trimming shortened V by 4 bases and J by 6 bases, and 17 bases separated the two germline ends. The CDR3 covers 15 residues. Germline V CDR1 and CDR2: PRHDT, FYEKMQ (reference sequence). The CDR3 spells CASSSLGGVKDTQYF. The CDR3 DNA is TGTGCCAGCAGCTCGCTGGGCGGGGTAAAGGATACGCAGTATTTT.

This clonotype was recorded many times. The chain links TRBV6-5 to TRBJ1-3, with 9 bases lining up with TRBD1. This CDR3 spans 16 amino acids. Germline V gene sequence: CDR1 MNHEY, CDR2 SVGAGI. V lost 2 bases, J lost 3 bases, and 5 bases stayed unmatched. CDR3 DNA: TGTGCCAGCAGTTACATGGGGGACAGGGATGGAAACACCATATATTTT. Protein product: CASSYMGDRDGNTIYF.

This clonotype was recorded at least ten times. CDR3 DNA sequence: TGTGCCAGCAGGAAGACAGGGGAAGCCGGGGAGCTGTTTTTT. Translated: CASRKTGEAGELFF. V gene TRBV7-9 combines with J gene TRBJ2-2; 8 bases agree with TRBD1. CDR3 length: 14 amino acids. The trim removed 6 bases at V and 6 bases at J, leaving 6 bases unmatched. CDR1 is SEHNR and CDR2 is FQNEAQ in the germline V gene (reference sequence). The variable domain in full, completed from reference TRBV7-9 and TRBJ2-2, reads DTGVSQNPRHKITKRGQNVTFRCDPISEHNRLYWYRQTLGQGPEFLTYFQNEAQLEKSRLLSDRFSAERPKGSFSTLEIQRTEQGDSAMYLCASRKTGEAGELFFGEGSRLTVL.

This clonotype has ten or more counts. The V gene is TRBV24-1, the J gene TRBJ2-1, with TRBD2 matching over 8 bases. V lost 3 bases to trimming and J lost 0 bases; unmatched junction nucleotides: 0. The CDR3 extends over 15 amino acids. Germline values: CDR1 KGHDR, CDR2 SFDVKD. The CDR3 DNA sequence: TGTGCCACCAGTGATAGCGGGAGCTCCTACAATGAGCAGTTCTTC. Protein sequence: CATSDSGSSYNEQFF.

This clonotype has ten or more counts. The chain is built from TRBV5-1 and TRBJ2-4, with 9 bases fitting TRBD1. V dropped 2 bases and J dropped 0; count of bases not matched to a gene: 6. Germline V gives CDR1 SGHRS, CDR2 YFSETQ. The CDR3 runs 17 residues. As DNA, the CDR3 is TGCGCCAGCAGCTTCGGGACAGGGATAATAGCCAAAAACATTCAGTACTTC. Its translation: CASSFGTGIIAKNIQYF.

This clonotype was observed many times. V usage is TRBV5-1 and J usage is TRBJ2-1; D is perhaps TRBD1 (5 bases). CDR1 is SGHRS and CDR2 is YFSETQ in the germline V gene. Trimming took 7 bases from V and 10 from J, leaving 12 bases between them. The CDR3 extends over 11 amino acids. DNA of the CDR3: TGCGCCAGCTCTAGGGGTCGGGAGCAGTTCTTC. This encodes CASSRGREQFF.

This clonotype was found a few times. The chain joins TRBV12-3 or TRBV12-4 to TRBJ2-2; D may be TRBD1 or TRBD2 (5 bases each). CDR3 length: 15 residues. V was trimmed by 5 bases and J by 5 bases, leaving 15 bases between them. The CDR3 coding sequence is TGTGCCAGCAGTCCCGGGGCAGCCGGAACCGGGGAGCTGTTTTTT. Translating it yields CASSPGAAGTGELFF.

The rearrangement uses TRBV18 and TRBJ1-2; D gene ambiguous. V was shortened by 1 base and J by 5 bases, with 14 bases between the two germline ends. The CDR3 totals 15 residues. Germline CDR1 reads KGHSH; CDR2 reads LQKENI. The CDR3: CASSPRKTAEYGYTF. CDR3 nucleotides: TGTGCCAGCTCACCACGAAAGACGGCCGAGTATGGCTACACCTTC. The full variable domain, its missing parts supplied by reference TRBV18 and TRBJ1-2, is NAGVMQNPRHLVRRRGQEARLRCSPMKGHSHVYWYRQLPEEGLKFMVYLQKENIIDESGMPKERFSAEFPKEGPSILRIQQVVRGDSAAYFCASSPRKTAEYGYTFGSGTRLTVV.

This clonotype was detected many times. The chain combines TRBV7-8 with TRBJ1-3, with D possibly matching TRBD1 (5 bases). The ends were cut back, 3 bases at V and 2 bases at J, with 11 bases in the middle. The CDR3 spans 15 residues. CDR1 and CDR2 from the germline V gene are SGHVS and FQNEAQ. The CDR3 region is CASSLAGWPGNTIYF. The CDR3 DNA sequence: TGTGCCAGCAGCTTGGCAGGGTGGCCTGGAAACACCATATATTTT.

In this sample, this clonotype turned up many times. The chain carries TRBV11-2 and TRBJ2-3, with 8 bases that match TRBD2. V dropped 2 bases and J dropped 1; count of bases not matched to a gene: 11. The germline gives CDR1 SGHAT, CDR2 FQNNGV. This CDR3 is built from 18 residues. DNA of the CDR3: TGTGCCAGCAGCTTAAGGAGCGGGAGCATGAAGGGCACAGATACGCAGTATTTT. Translating it yields CASSLRSGSMKGTDTQYF. The variable domain in full, completed from reference TRBV11-2 and TRBJ2-3, reads EAGVAQSPRYKIIEKRQSVAFWCNPISGHATLYWYQQILGQGPKLLIQFQNNGVVDDSQLPKDRFSAERLKGVDSTLKIQPAKLEDSAVYLCASSLRSGSMKGTDTQYFGPGTRLTVL.

As regards this clonotype: This sequence may be a read error, since a much larger clone differs from it by one base. The chain links TRBV7-9 to TRBJ2-1, with D possibly matching TRBD1 (5 bases). Germline V gives CDR1 SEHNR, CDR2 FQNEAQ (reference sequence). This CDR3 region has 15 residues. Written as DNA, the CDR3 is TGTGCCAGCATCACGGACATATCGCTCTACAATGGGCAGTTCTTC. It codes for CASITDISLYNGQFF.

This clonotype was observed at least ten times. V usage is TRBV5-6 and J usage is TRBJ1-1, with 9 bases that match TRBD1. In germline, CDR1 is SGHDT, CDR2 YYEEEE. With 6 bases clipped from V and 6 bases from J, the junction kept 18 bases outside the gene matches. The CDR3 extends over 17 amino acids. As DNA, the CDR3 is TGTGCCAGCAAGAGGACCGGGACAGGGAATGGGTACGCTGAAGCTTTCTTT. It yields the protein CASKRTGTGNGYAEAFF. Drawing the rest from reference TRBV5-6 and TRBJ1-1, the complete variable domain is DAGVTQSPTHLIKTRGQQVTLRCSPKSGHDTVSWYQQALGQGPQFIFQYYEEEERQRGNFPDRFSGHQFPNYSSELNVNALLLGDSALYLCASKRTGTGNGYAEAFFGQGTRLTVV.